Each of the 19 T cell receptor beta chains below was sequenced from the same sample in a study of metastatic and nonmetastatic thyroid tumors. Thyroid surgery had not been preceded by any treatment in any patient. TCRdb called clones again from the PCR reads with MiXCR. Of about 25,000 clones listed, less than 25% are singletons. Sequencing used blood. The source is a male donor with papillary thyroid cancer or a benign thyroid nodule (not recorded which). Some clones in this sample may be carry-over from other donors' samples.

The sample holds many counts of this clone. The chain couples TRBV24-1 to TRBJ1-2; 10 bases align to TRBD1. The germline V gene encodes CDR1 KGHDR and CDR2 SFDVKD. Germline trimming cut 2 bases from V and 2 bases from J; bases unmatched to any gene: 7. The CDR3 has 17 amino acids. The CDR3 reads CATSDSGTGALNYGYTF. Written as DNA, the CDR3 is TGTGCCACCAGTGATTCCGGGACAGGGGCCTTAAACTATGGCTACACCTTC.

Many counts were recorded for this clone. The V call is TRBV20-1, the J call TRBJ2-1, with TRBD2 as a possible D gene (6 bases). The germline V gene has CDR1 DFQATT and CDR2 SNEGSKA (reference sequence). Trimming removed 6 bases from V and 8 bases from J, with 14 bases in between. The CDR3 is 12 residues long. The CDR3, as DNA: TGCAGTGCCCTCCGAACGGGGGATGAGCAGTTCTTC. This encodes CSALRTGDEQFF.

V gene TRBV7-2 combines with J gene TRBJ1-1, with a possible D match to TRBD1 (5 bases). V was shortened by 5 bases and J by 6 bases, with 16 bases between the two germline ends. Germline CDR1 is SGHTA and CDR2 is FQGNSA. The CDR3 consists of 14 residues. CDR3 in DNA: TGTGCCAGCAGCCTAACGGGGCGGGAGGCTGAAGCTTTCTTT. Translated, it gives CASSLTGREAEAFF.

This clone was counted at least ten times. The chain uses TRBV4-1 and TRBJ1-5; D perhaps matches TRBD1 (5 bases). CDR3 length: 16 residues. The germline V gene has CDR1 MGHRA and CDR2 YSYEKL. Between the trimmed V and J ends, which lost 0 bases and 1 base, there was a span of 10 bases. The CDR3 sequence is CASSQDFRVSNQPQHF. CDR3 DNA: TGCGCCAGCAGCCAAGATTTCAGGGTCAGCAATCAGCCCCAGCATTTT.

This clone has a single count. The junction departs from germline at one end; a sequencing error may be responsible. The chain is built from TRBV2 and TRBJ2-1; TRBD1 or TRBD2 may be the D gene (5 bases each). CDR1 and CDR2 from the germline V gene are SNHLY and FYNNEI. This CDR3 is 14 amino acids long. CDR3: CAISVDGTGYEQFF. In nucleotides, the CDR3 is TGTGCCATCAGTGTGGACGGGACGGGCTATGAGCAGTTCTTC.

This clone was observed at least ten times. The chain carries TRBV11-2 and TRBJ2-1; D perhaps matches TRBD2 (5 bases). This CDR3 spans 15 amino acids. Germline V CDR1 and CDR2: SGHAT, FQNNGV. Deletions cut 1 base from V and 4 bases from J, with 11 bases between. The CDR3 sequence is CASSLVPRGYNEQFF. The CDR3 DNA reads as TGTGCCAGCAGCTTAGTCCCACGGGGTTACAATGAGCAGTTCTTC.

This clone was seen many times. In DNA form, the CDR3 reads TGTGCCAGCCTATTGGCGGGAGAAGAGACCCAGTACTTC. Protein product: CASLLAGEETQYF. V usage is TRBV25-1 and J usage is TRBJ2-5, with TRBD2 identical over 7 bases. CDR3 length: 13 amino acids. After removal of 8 bases from V and 3 bases from J, the junction contained 6 bases not matched to a gene. In germline, CDR1 is MGHDK, CDR2 SYGVNS.

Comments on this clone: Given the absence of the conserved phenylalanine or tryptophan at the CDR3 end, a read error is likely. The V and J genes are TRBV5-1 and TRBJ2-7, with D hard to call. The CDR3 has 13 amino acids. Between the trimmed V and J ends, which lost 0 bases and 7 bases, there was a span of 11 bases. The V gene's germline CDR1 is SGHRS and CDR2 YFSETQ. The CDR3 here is CASSLAALVEQYL. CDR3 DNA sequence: TGCGCCAGCAGCTTGGCGGCCCTAGTGGAGCAGTACTTA.

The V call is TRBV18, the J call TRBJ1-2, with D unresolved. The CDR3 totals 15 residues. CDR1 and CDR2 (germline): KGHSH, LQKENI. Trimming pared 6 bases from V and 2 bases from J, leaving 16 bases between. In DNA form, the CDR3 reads TGTGCCAGCTCTCCAGGAAACAGCTTGAACTATGGCTACACCTTC. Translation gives CASSPGNSLNYGYTF.

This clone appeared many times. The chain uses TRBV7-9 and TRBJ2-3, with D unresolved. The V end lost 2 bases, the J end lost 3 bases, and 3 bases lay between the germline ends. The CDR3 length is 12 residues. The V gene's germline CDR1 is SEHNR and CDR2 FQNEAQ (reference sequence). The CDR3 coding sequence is TGTGCCAGCAGCTTATCGACAGATACGCAGTATTTT. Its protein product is CASSLSTDTQYF.

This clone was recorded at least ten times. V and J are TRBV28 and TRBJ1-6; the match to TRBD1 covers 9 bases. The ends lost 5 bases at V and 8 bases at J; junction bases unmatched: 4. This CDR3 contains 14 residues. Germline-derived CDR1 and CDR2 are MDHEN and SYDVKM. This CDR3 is CASSPGTGYSPLHF. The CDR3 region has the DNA TGTGCCAGCAGTCCCGGGACAGGGTATTCACCCCTCCACTTT. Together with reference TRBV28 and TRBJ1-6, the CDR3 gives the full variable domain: DVKVTQSSRYLVKRTGEKVFLECVQDMDHENMFWYRQDPGLGLRLIYFSYDVKMKEKGDIPEGYSVSREKKERFSLILESASTNQTSMYLCASSPGTGYSPLHFGNGTRLTVT.

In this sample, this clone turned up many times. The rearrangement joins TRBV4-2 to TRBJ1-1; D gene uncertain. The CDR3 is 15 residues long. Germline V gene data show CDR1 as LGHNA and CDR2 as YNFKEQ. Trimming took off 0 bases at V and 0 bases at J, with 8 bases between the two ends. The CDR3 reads CASSQDPGVNTEAFF. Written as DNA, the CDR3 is TGTGCCAGCAGCCAAGATCCTGGGGTGAACACTGAAGCTTTCTTT.

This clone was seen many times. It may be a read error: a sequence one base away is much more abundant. This CDR3 reads CASSLVGSEQFF. The CDR3 DNA follows: TGTGCCAGCAGTTTAGTAGGGAGTGAGCAGTTCTTC. V is TRBV12-3 or TRBV12-4 and J is TRBJ2-1, with D possibly matching TRBD2 (5 bases). Trimming took off 1 base at V and 9 bases at J, with 7 bases between the two ends. The CDR3 consists of 12 residues.

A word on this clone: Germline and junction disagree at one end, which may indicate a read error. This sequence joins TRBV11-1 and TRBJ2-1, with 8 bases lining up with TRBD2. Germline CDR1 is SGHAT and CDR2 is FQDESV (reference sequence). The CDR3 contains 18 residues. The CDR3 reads CASSFFQRRTSPYNEQFF. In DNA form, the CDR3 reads TGTGCCAGCAGCTTTTTTCAGCGCCGGACTAGCCCCTACAATGAGCAGTTCTTT.

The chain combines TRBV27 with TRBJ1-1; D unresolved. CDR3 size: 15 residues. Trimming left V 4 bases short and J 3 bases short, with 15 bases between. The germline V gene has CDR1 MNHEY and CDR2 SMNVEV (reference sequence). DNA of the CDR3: TGTGCCAGCAGTTCCTCCCATGGCGTATACACTGAAGCTTTCTTT. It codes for CASSSSHGVYTEAFF.

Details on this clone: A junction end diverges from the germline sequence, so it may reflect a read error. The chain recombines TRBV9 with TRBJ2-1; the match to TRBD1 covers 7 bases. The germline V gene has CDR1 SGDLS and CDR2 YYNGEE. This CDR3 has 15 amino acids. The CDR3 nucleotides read TGTGCCAGCAGCGACCCTGGACAGGTGAGGAATGAGCAGCTCTTC. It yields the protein CASSDPGQVRNEQLF.

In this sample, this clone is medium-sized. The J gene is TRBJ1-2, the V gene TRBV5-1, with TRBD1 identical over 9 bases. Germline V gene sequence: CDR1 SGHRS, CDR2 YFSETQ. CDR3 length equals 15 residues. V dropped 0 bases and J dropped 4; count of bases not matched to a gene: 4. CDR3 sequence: CASSLEGQGPYGYTF. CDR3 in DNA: TGCGCCAGCAGCTTGGAGGGACAGGGACCCTATGGCTACACCTTC.

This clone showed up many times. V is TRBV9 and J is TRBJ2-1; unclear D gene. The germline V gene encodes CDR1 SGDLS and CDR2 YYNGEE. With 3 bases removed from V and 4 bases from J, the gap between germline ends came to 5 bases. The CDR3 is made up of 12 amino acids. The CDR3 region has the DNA TGTGCCAGCAGCGCCACTTACAATGAGCAGTTCTTC. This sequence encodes CASSATYNEQFF.

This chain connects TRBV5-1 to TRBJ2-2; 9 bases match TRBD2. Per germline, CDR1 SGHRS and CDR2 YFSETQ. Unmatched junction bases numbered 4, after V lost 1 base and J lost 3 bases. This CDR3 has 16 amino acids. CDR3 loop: CASSLPGTSHTGELFF. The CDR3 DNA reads TGCGCCAGCAGCTTGCCCGGGACTAGCCACACCGGGGAGCTGTTTTTT.